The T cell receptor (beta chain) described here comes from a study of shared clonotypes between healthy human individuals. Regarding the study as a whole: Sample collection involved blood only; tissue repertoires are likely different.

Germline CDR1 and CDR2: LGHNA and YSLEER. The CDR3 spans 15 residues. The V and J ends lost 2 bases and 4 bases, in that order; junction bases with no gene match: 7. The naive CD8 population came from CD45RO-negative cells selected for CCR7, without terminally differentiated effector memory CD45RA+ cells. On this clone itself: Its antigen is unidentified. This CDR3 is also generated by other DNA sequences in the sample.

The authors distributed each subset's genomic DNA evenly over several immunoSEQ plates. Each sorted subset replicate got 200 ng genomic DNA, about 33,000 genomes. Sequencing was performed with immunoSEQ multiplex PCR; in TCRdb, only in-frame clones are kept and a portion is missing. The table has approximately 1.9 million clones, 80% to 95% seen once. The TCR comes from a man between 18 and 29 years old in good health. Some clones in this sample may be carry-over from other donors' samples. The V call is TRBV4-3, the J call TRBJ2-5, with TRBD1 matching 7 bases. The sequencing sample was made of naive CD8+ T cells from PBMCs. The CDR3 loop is CASSQSTGRRETQYF. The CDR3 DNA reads TGCGCCAGCAGCCAATCGACAGGGCGGCGAGAGACCCAGTACTTC.